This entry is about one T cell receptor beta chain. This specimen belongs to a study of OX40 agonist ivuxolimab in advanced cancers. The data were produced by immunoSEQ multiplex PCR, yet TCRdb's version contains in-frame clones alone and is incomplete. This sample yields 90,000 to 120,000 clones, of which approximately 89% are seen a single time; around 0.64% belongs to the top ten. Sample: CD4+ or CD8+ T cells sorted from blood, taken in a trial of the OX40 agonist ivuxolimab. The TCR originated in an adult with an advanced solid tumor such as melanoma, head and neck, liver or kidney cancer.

CDR3 sequence: CASSSGTSGNEQYF. CDR3 in DNA: TGCGCCAGCAGCTCCGGGACTAGCGGCAACGAGCAGTACTTC. V and J are TRBV5-1 and TRBJ2-7; 11 bases agree with TRBD2. Germline-derived CDR1 and CDR2 are SGHRS and YFSETQ. This CDR3 contains 14 residues. With 3 bases clipped from V and 5 bases from J, the junction kept 4 bases outside the gene matches.